The rows below give T cell receptor beta chains drawn from one sample of a study of T cells after yellow fever vaccination. Via MiXCR, TCRdb re-called the 5' RACE reads, giving one row per CDR3 protein. The sample has some 73,000 distinct CDR3 sequences, 7.7% seen once. The source material was CD8+ T cells sorted from PBMCs, sampled on the day of the yellow fever booster vaccination. These receptors originate from a man aged 30-40 years who received the YFV17D yellow fever vaccine. CDR3s include the opening cysteine and the closing phenylalanine or tryptophan. D genes are given only for firm matches. Clone size appears in some rows only: once, few, many, or a class for an expanded clone.

>TRBV7-2|many|TRBD1|TRBJ2-3
TGTGCCAGCAGCTTAGCCGGGACAGGGAGCACAGATACGCAGTATTTT
CASSLAGTGSTDTQYF
>TRBV28|-|-|TRBJ2-1
TGTGCCAGCAGTTTATCAGGGGAGCAGTTCTTC
CASSLSGEQFF
>TRBV20-1|few|TRBD2|TRBJ2-3
TGCAGTGCTAGCGGAACTAGCGATGGGACCACAGATACGCAGTATTTT
CSASGTSDGTTDTQYF
>TRBV18|-|TRBD1|TRBJ2-3
TGTGCCAGCTCACTACCGGGACAGGGTCAAGATACGCAGTATTTT
CASSLPGQGQDTQYF
>TRBV11-3|-|-|TRBJ2-1
TGTGCCAGCAGCTCCCAAGGACAGGGAGGACTAGATGAGCAGTTCTTC
CASSSQGQGGLDEQFF
>TRBV5-1|few|-|TRBJ2-1
TGCGCCAGCAGCTTCGGACTAACTGAGCAGTTCTTC
CASSFGLTEQFF
>TRBV7-8|-|-|TRBJ2-7
TGTGCCAGCAGCCCCCGTCGCGTTATCTACGAGCAGTACTTC
CASSPRRVIYEQYF
>TRBV11-2|-|-|TRBJ2-7
TGTGCCAGCAGCTTAGGTGGCTATGGTTACGAGCAGTACTTC
CASSLGGYGYEQYF
>TRBV12-3/TRBV12-4|-|TRBD1|TRBJ2-3
TGTGCCAGCAAAAGTACAGGGGAAGGGGCGGATACGCAGTATTTT
CASKSTGEGADTQYF
>TRBV4-3|many|TRBD2|TRBJ2-1
TGCGCCAGCAGCCGAGGCGGGGGAAGCTACAATGAGCAGTTCTTC
CASSRGGGSYNEQFF
>TRBV27|-|-|TRBJ2-6
TGTGCCAGCACCCGAGATGGGTCTGGGGCCAACGTCCTGACTTTC
CASTRDGSGANVLTF
>TRBV4-3|few|-|TRBJ2-3
TGCGCCAGCAGCCAAGGGGGCAGCGGCACAGATACGCAGTATTTT
CASSQGGSGTDTQYF
>TRBV4-3|-|-|TRBJ1-6
TGCGCCAGCAGCCAAGATGCGGGCACTAATTCACCCCTCCACTTT
CASSQDAGTNSPLHF
>TRBV7-9|few|TRBD1|TRBJ1-2
TGTGCCAGCAGTAAAATCAGCCCCGGGACAGGGGGCTATGGCTACACCTTC
CASSKISPGTGGYGYTF
>TRBV6-1|-|-|TRBJ2-7
TGTGCCAGCAGTGAAGAGGTCGGGAGAGGCTACGAGCAGTACTTC
CASSEEVGRGYEQYF
>TRBV20-1|few|-|TRBJ2-7
TGCAGTGCTAGAGGACAAGCCTACGAGCAGTACTTC
CSARGQAYEQYF
>TRBV6-2/TRBV6-3|few|-|TRBJ1-2
TGTGCCAGCAGTTACTCAGCGGGGGCCTACTATGGCTACACCTTC
CASSYSAGAYYGYTF
>TRBV20-1|-|-|TRBJ1-5
TGCAGTGCTAGGGAGGGCCTCCAGCCCCAGCATTTT
CSAREGLQPQHF
>TRBV6-1|-|-|TRBJ1-1
TGTGCCAGCAACGCGGGGACTGAAGCTTTCTTT
CASNAGTEAFF
>TRBV5-1|few|-|TRBJ1-6
TGCGCCAGCCCCCACCGGGACTGGGGTAATTCACCCCTCCACTTT
CASPHRDWGNSPLHF
>TRBV5-1|many|TRBD2|TRBJ2-3
TGCGCCAGCAGCTTGGCCCTAGCGGGTATCACCACAGATACGCAGTATTTT
CASSLALAGITTDTQYF
>TRBV4-3|many|TRBD2|TRBJ2-1
TGCGCCAGCAGCCAAACTAGCGGGAGCCGTGAGCAGTTCTTC
CASSQTSGSREQFF
>TRBV23-1|many|-|TRBJ2-5
TGCGCCAGCAGTCCCCCTCCGGTAAATCGGTACCAAGAGACCCAGTACTTC
CASSPPPVNRYQETQYF
>TRBV7-9|few|-|TRBJ1-1
TGTGCCAGCATCAGGGTTAGTGGCACTGAAGCTTTCTTT
CASIRVSGTEAFF
>TRBV5-1|many|-|TRBJ1-1
TGCGCCAGCAGCCCTCCAGGAACTGAAGCTTTCTTT
CASSPPGTEAFF
>TRBV2|many|TRBD1|TRBJ1-2
TGTGCCAGCATCCACCAGGGGGCCGGTGTTAACTATGGCTACACCTTC
CASIHQGAGVNYGYTF
>TRBV9|-|-|TRBJ1-3
TGTGCCAGCAGCCCCGGACAGAATGATGGAAACACCATATATTTT
CASSPGQNDGNTIYF
>TRBV5-1|many|TRBD1|TRBJ2-7
TGCGCCAGCAGCTTGGGGGACAGAGCCTACGAGCAGTACTTC
CASSLGDRAYEQYF
>TRBV13|few|TRBD1|TRBJ2-3
TGTGCCAGCAGGGGGACAGGGAGCACAGATACGCAGTATTTT
CASRGTGSTDTQYF
>TRBV20-1|-|TRBD2|TRBJ2-7
TGCAGTGCTAATGTAGCGGGACTCTCATCCTACGAGCAGTACTTC
CSANVAGLSSYEQYF
>TRBV6-2/TRBV6-3|-|-|TRBJ2-7
TGTGCCAGCACTAGAACAACCTACGAGCAGTACTTC
CASTRTTYEQYF
>TRBV20-1|-|TRBD2|TRBJ2-3
TGCACCTCCGGGGGAGCGGGGACCACAGATACGCAGTATTTT
CTSGGAGTTDTQYF
>TRBV7-8|many|-|TRBJ2-1
TGTGCCAGCAGCCGACTTGATTACAATGAGCAGTTCTTC
CASSRLDYNEQFF
>TRBV27|-|-|TRBJ2-5
TGTGCCAGCACCCCCCTTCCAGAGCGGGACCAAGAGACCCAGTACTTC
CASTPLPERDQETQYF
>TRBV20-1|many|-|TRBJ2-1
TGCAGTGCTAGAGTGGTCTCCTACAATGAGCAGTTCTTC
CSARVVSYNEQFF
>TRBV30|-|-|TRBJ2-2
TGTGCCTCCCTACGCATCACCGGGGAGCTGTTTTTT
CASLRITGELFF
>TRBV7-8|few|-|TRBJ2-1
TGTGCCAGCAGCTTAGCGGCCTGGCAGTTCTTC
CASSLAAWQFF
>TRBV4-2|few|TRBD1|TRBJ1-2
TGTGCCAGCACGGGACAGGGGGCCGACTACACCTTC
CASTGQGADYTF
>TRBV23-1|-|TRBD1|TRBJ2-7
TGCGCCAGCAGTCAATCTTGGGGACAGCTCTACGAGCAGTACTTC
CASSQSWGQLYEQYF
>TRBV7-8|-|-|TRBJ1-1
TGTGCCAGCAGTCTTAGGACCGACGAAGCTTTCTTT
CASSLRTDEAFF
>TRBV11-2|-|-|TRBJ2-5
TGTGCCAGCAGCTTAGAGGGACGTACCCAGTACTTC
CASSLEGRTQYF
>TRBV13|-|-|TRBJ1-1
TGTGCCAGCAGCCCCGGGGAGGCCTGGAACACTGAAGCTTTCTTT
CASSPGEAWNTEAFF
>TRBV29-1|-|-|TRBJ1-2
TGCAGCGCAGATGGGGGTATGGGCTATGGCTACACCTTC
CSADGGMGYGYTF
>TRBV6-2/TRBV6-3|many|-|TRBJ2-7
TGTGCCGCTAAGAACTCCTTATCCTACGAGCAGTACTTC
CAAKNSLSYEQYF
>TRBV11-2|few|TRBD2|TRBJ2-7
TGTGCCGTCGGTCGCGGGGGCTACGAGCAGTACTTC
CAVGRGGYEQYF
>TRBV23-1|-|-|TRBJ2-1
TGCGCCATCACCCCCAGACCCCGTAGGGACTCGAATTACAATGAGCAGTTCTTC
CAITPRPRRDSNYNEQFF
>TRBV5-5|-|-|TRBJ2-7
TGTGCCAGCAGCTTGACAGACTACGAGCAGTACTTC
CASSLTDYEQYF